These 14 T cell receptor beta chains share one sample of origin, sequenced in a study of shared clonotypes between healthy human individuals. Sequencing was performed with immunoSEQ multiplex PCR; in TCRdb, only in-frame clones are kept and a portion is missing. The sample gives roughly 2.5 million clones, about 92% of which show up once; under 0.15% is in the top ten. The sequenced sample was naive CD4+ T cells sorted from blood. Regarding subset: CD45RA+ positively selected. The receptors derive from a young man in good health.

V gene TRBV28 combines with J gene TRBJ1-5; 7 bases line up with TRBD1. Germline V gives CDR1 MDHEN, CDR2 SYDVKM. With 7 bases clipped from V and 7 bases from J, the junction kept 13 bases outside the gene matches. The CDR3 runs 15 residues. The CDR3 sequence is CASTPTGSGGQPQHF. Written as DNA, the CDR3 is TGTGCCAGCACCCCGACAGGGTCCGGTGGACAGCCCCAGCATTTT.

The chain recombines TRBV6-5 with TRBJ2-7; D may be TRBD2 (6 bases). The CDR3 sequence is 13 residues long. V lost 0 bases and J 9 bases, leaving 12 bases between the germline ends. Germline V gene data show CDR1 as MNHEY and CDR2 as SVGAGI. The chain's CDR3 is CASSYSEGSAQYF. The CDR3 DNA reads TGTGCCAGCAGTTACTCGGAGGGTTCTGCGCAGTACTTC.

This clone was seen once. V is TRBV18 and J is TRBJ2-7; tentatively, D is TRBD2 (5 bases). The germline V gene encodes CDR1 KGHSH and CDR2 LQKENI. V dropped 0 bases and J dropped 6 bases, with 9 bases sitting between them. This CDR3 comprises 13 residues. The CDR3 sequence is CASSPPLGSEQYF. The DNA for the CDR3 is TGTGCCAGCTCACCACCTTTGGGGAGCGAGCAGTACTTC.

The chain combines TRBV28 with TRBJ1-4; D not resolved. Germline CDR1 is MDHEN and CDR2 is SYDVKM. CDR3 length: 11 amino acids. V lost 4 bases and J lost 17, with 14 bases in between. CDR3 loop: CASSSNRVVFF. As DNA, the CDR3 is TGTGCCAGCAGTTCCAACCGGGTAGTATTTTTT.

Remarks on this clone: This sample includes further DNA sequences coding for the same CDR3. This chain links TRBV28 with TRBJ2-2, with 7 nucleotides matching TRBD2. The V segment lost 5 bases and the J segment 5 bases; nucleotides outside the gene matches: 5. The CDR3 runs to 14 residues. Germline V gives CDR1 MDHEN, CDR2 SYDVKM. The CDR3 DNA reads as TGTGCCAGCAGTAGGAGGGGAGGGACCGGGGAGCTGTTTTTT. Translation gives CASSRRGGTGELFF. The variable domain in full, with the rest retrieved from reference TRBV28 and TRBJ2-2, is DVKVTQSSRYLVKRTGEKVFLECVQDMDHENMFWYRQDPGLGLRLIYFSYDVKMKEKGDIPEGYSVSREKKERFSLILESASTNQTSMYLCASSRRGGTGELFFGEGSRLTVL.

CDR3 DNA: TGTGCCAGCAATATAGTGGGGGGGACCAACTACGAGCAGTACTTC. Translation gives CASNIVGGTNYEQYF. V usage is TRBV2 and J usage is TRBJ2-7, with 7 nucleotides matching TRBD2. After removal of 7 bases from V and 3 bases from J, the junction contained 12 bases not matched to a gene. Germline loops: CDR1 SNHLY, CDR2 FYNNEI. This CDR3 region has 15 residues.

V gene TRBV5-5 combines with J gene TRBJ2-1; TRBD2 aligns across 10 bases. V lost 4 bases and J lost 9; bases outside the gene matches: 1. The CDR3 spans 12 residues. Germline V gene lookup returns CDR1 SGHKS and CDR2 YYEKEE (reference sequence). The CDR3 bases are TGTGCCAGCAGCCGGACTAGCGGTGAGCAGTTCTTC. This gives the protein CASSRTSGEQFF.

The chain combines TRBV5-1 with TRBJ2-1; 7 bases are a match to TRBD1. Trimming at V came to 1 base and at J to 8 bases, leaving 9 bases not matched to a gene. Germline V CDR1 and CDR2: SGHRS, YFSETQ. CDR3 length equals 15 residues. The DNA of the CDR3 is TGCGCCAGCAGCTTGAGTTCCCCCGACAGGGATGAGCAGTTCTTC. Amino acids: CASSLSSPDRDEQFF.

The genes are TRBV6-1 and TRBJ1-1; D unresolved. V lost 3 bases, J lost 3 bases, and 11 bases lay in between. In germline, CDR1 is MNHNS, CDR2 SASEGT. This CDR3 is 14 amino acids long. CDR3 DNA: TGTGCCAGCAGTGACACATTCTGGGACACTGAAGCTTTCTTT. It encodes CASSDTFWDTEAFF.

The count of this clone is one. The rearrangement uses TRBV5-4 and TRBJ2-2, with TRBD1 matching over 7 bases. V was pared by 9 bases and J by 2 bases, with 7 bases of the junction left unmatched. Germline-derived CDR1 and CDR2 are SGHNT and YYREEE (reference sequence). The CDR3 contains 14 residues. The CDR3 sequence is CATRTGPNTGELFF. CDR3 sequence (DNA): TGTGCCACACGGACAGGCCCCAACACCGGGGAGCTGTTTTTT.

This clone was recorded once. The rearrangement joins TRBV2 to TRBJ2-7; 7 bases are a match to TRBD2. The CDR3 totals 17 residues. Trimming cost V 3 bases and J 0 bases; bases outside gene matches: 11. Looked up from germline, CDR1 is SNHLY and CDR2 is FYNNEI. The CDR3 nucleotides read TGTGCCAGCAGTGACCCTAGCGGAGTAAACCTCTCCTACGAGCAGTACTTC. It is translated as CASSDPSGVNLSYEQYF.

In the case of this clone: At the DNA level, this CDR3 is encoded by other sequences in the same sample as well. The chain uses TRBV9 and TRBJ2-1, with 13 bases that match TRBD2. The CDR3 has 15 residues. Unmatched junction bases numbered 2, after V lost 0 bases and J lost 8 bases. From germline, CDR1 is SGDLS and CDR2 YYNGEE. The CDR3 DNA is TGTGCCAGCAGCGTAGGAGGACTAGCGGGGGATGAGCAGTTCTTC. Translation gives CASSVGGLAGDEQFF.

This clone was counted once. DNA for the CDR3: TGCAGTGCTATCTTCAGGGCTGAGCAGTTCTTC. This translates into CSAIFRAEQFF. The chain recombines TRBV20-1 with TRBJ2-1; possible D gene TRBD1, 5 bases. Trimming left V 4 bases short and J 9 bases short, with 10 bases between. CDR1 DFQATT and CDR2 SNEGSKA come from the germline V gene (reference sequence). The CDR3 is made up of 11 amino acids.

To note about this clone: Other nucleotide sequences in the sample specify the same CDR3. This chain connects TRBV5-1 to TRBJ2-3; no firm D call. This CDR3 contains 14 residues. The germline V gene encodes CDR1 SGHRS and CDR2 YFSETQ. Trimming pared 0 bases from V and 6 bases from J, leaving 11 bases between. The CDR3 here is CASSLEGGADTQYF. The CDR3 coding sequence is TGCGCCAGCAGCTTGGAAGGTGGTGCGGATACGCAGTATTTT.